In its sample, the clone carrying this TCR beta chain was seen a few times. Regarding time point: patch test 1, 2 weeks after DPC sensitization. Indicated treatment: therapeutic diphenylcyclopropenone sensitization with weekly scalp DPC. CDR1 GTSNPN and CDR2 SVGIG come from the germline V gene (reference sequence). Trimming cost V 3 bases and J 5 bases, with 13 bases left between them. The CDR3 sequence is 13 residues long. This sample is drawn from a study of human T cells and chemical hapten exposure. Study-level information: Across samples, TCR yields varied, mostly owing to small differences in pooled library volumes.

TCRdb re-analysed the RACE reads in MiXCR, keeping a single row per CDR3 protein. The table records 180,000 or so distinct CDR3 sequences, 14% of them present only once. Sequenced here: whole blood, sampled in connection with sensitization to the hapten diphenylcyclopropenone (DPC). The V call is TRBV30, the J call TRBJ1-1; D unresolved. The receptor comes from a woman aged 30 to 39 with alopecia areata. Some clones in this sample may be carry-over from other donors' samples. Written as DNA, the CDR3 is TGTGCCTGGAGAGGACCTAGAGGGACTGAAGCTTTCTTT. The encoded protein is CAWRGPRGTEAFF.